Below, 13 T cell receptor beta chains from the same sample are listed, as sequenced in a study of cytomegalovirus exposure and HLA in healthy donors. PCR used 60 Vbeta primers and 13 Jbeta primers. Clones were sequenced by immunoSEQ multiplex PCR, and TCRdb holds only the in-frame ones, with some missing. Of around 100,000 clones in the sample, about four fifths were seen once. The sequenced sample consisted of PBMCs. Every receptor here comes from a female donor in good health and CMV-seropositive.

This clone is a singleton in its sample. The J gene is TRBJ2-5, the V gene TRBV4-2; 11 bases agree with TRBD2. Near its end, the DNA agrees better with TRBJ2-7, so the J call may be wrong. The V gene's germline CDR1 is LGHNA and CDR2 YNFKEQ. This CDR3 contains 15 residues. CDR3 nucleotides: TGTGCCAGCAGCCAGGGGACTAGCGGCCGCTACGAGCAGTACTTC. Its protein is CASSQGTSGRYEQYF.

The V gene is TRBV5-4, the J gene TRBJ2-1, with a possible D match to TRBD2 (5 bases). The CDR3 extends over 15 amino acids. Germline CDR1 SGHNT, CDR2 YYREEE (reference sequence). V shed 2 bases and J shed 4 bases, with 13 bases lying between them. CDR3 nucleotides: TGTGCCAGCAGCTTCCCGGGATCGGGGTACAATGAGCAGTTCTTC. Translation gives CASSFPGSGYNEQFF. The variable domain in full, with the rest retrieved from reference TRBV5-4 and TRBJ2-1, is ETGVTQSPTHLIKTRGQQVTLRCSSQSGHNTVSWYQQALGQGPQFIFQYYREEENGRGNFPPRFSGLQFPNYSSELNVNALELDDSALYLCASSFPGSGYNEQFFGPGTRLTVL.

V is TRBV19 and J is TRBJ2-4, with 8 nucleotides matching TRBD2. The CDR3 runs 14 residues. Germline CDR1 LNHDA, CDR2 SQIVND (reference sequence). The V and J ends lost 5 bases and 7 bases, in that order; junction bases with no gene match: 7. For the CDR3, the DNA is TGTGCCAGTAGTGCCCAGCCTAGCGGGAACATTCAGTACTTC. Translated: CASSAQPSGNIQYF.

The V and J genes are TRBV6-6 and TRBJ2-1; 8 nucleotides align to TRBD2. The CDR3 is made up of 15 amino acids. Germline assignment: CDR1 MNHNY and CDR2 SVGAGI (reference sequence). V shed 6 bases and J 6 bases; nucleotides not matched to a gene: 10. CDR3 region: CASSITSGGGNEQFF. In DNA form, the CDR3 reads TGTGCCAGCAGCATTACTAGCGGAGGAGGCAATGAGCAGTTCTTC.

The J gene is TRBJ2-1, the V gene TRBV7-6; 12 positions match TRBD2. The length of the CDR3 is 14 residues. V lost 1 base and J lost 10; bases outside the gene matches: 2. CDR1 SGHVS and CDR2 FNYEAQ come from the germline V gene. The CDR3 spells CASSLGLAGEEQFF. CDR3 sequence (DNA): TGTGCCAGCAGCTTAGGACTAGCGGGGGAGGAGCAGTTCTTC.

This chain connects TRBV5-1 to TRBJ1-2; 8 nucleotides align to TRBD1. The length of the CDR3 is 15 residues. J gave up 2 bases and V 0 bases, and 3 bases lay outside the gene matches. CDR1 and CDR2 (germline): SGHRS, YFSETQ. CDR3 coding DNA: TGCGCCAGCAGCTTGGACGGACAGGGCAACTATGGCTACACCTTC. Translating gives CASSLDGQGNYGYTF.

This clone turned up a few times. This rearrangement joins TRBV4-1 to TRBJ2-7; TRBD2 matches 7 bases. The CDR3 is 16 amino acids. Trimming removed 1 base from V and 2 bases from J; junction bases left unmatched: 8. CDR1 is MGHRA, CDR2 YSYEKL, per germline. CDR3 sequence: CASSQGTQRGTYEQYF. CDR3 nucleotide sequence: TGCGCCAGCAGCCAAGGGACCCAGCGGGGCACCTACGAGCAGTACTTC.

Remarks on this clone: One end of the junction does not line up with germline, which may come from a read error. The chain has TRBV7-2 and TRBJ2-6; 7 nucleotides agree with TRBD1. CDR3 size: 15 residues. Germline V CDR1 and CDR2: SGHTA, FQGNSA. The CDR3 loop reads CASSLQGDGANGLTF. DNA for the CDR3: TGTGCCAGCAGCCTGCAGGGGGATGGGGCCAACGGCCTGACTTTC.

This clone was recorded a few times. A junction end diverges from the germline sequence, so it may reflect a read error. V gene TRBV29-1 combines with J gene TRBJ1-2; no reliable D call. CDR3 size: 9 residues. Germline loops: CDR1 SQVTM, CDR2 ANQGSEA. CDR3 amino acids: CSVEGSREF. CDR3 bases: TGCAGCGTTGAGGGGAGTCGTGAGTTC.

V and J are TRBV2 and TRBJ1-5, with D possibly TRBD1 on 5 matching bases. This CDR3 has 15 residues. V was shortened by 6 bases and J by 1 base, with 13 bases between the two germline ends. Germline V gives CDR1 SNHLY, CDR2 FYNNEI. The DNA of the CDR3 is TGTGCCAGCAGCCAAGACCAGGGCAGCAATCAGCCCCAGCATTTT. Translation gives CASSQDQGSNQPQHF. Full variable domain (rest looked up from reference TRBV2 and TRBJ1-5): EPEVTQTPSHQVTQMGQEVILRCVPISNHLYFYWYRQILGQKVEFLVSFYNNEISEKSEIFDDQFSVERPDGSNFTLKIRSTKLEDSAMYFCASSQDQGSNQPQHFGDGTRLSIL.

The chain employs TRBV5-8 and TRBJ2-2, with D possibly matching TRBD2 (6 bases). The V gene's germline CDR1 is SGHTS and CDR2 YDEGEE. The CDR3 is made up of 18 amino acids. Trimming pared 4 bases from V and 2 bases from J, leaving 21 bases between. The CDR3 bases are TGTGCCAGCAGCCCTTATGGGACTCTACAAAAAAACACCGGGGAGCTGTTTTTT. Protein product: CASSPYGTLQKNTGELFF.

V and J are TRBV5-5 and TRBJ2-7; 8 positions agree with TRBD2. The germline gives CDR1 SGHKS, CDR2 YYEKEE (reference sequence). V was pared by 4 bases and J by 3 bases, with 12 bases of the junction left unmatched. The CDR3 is 16 amino acids. CDR3 residues: CASSRIRRSGSYEQYF. The CDR3 bases are TGTGCCAGCAGCCGCATTCGTCGCAGCGGGAGCTACGAGCAGTACTTC.

The V call is TRBV29-1, the J call TRBJ2-1; 7 bases map to TRBD2. With V trimmed by 7 bases and J by 4 bases, 7 bases remained unmatched. Germline CDR1 is SQVTM and CDR2 is ANQGSEA. The CDR3 totals 13 residues. This CDR3 reads CSAPGLDYNEQFF. The DNA of the CDR3 is TGCAGCGCCCCCGGACTAGATTACAATGAGCAGTTCTTC.